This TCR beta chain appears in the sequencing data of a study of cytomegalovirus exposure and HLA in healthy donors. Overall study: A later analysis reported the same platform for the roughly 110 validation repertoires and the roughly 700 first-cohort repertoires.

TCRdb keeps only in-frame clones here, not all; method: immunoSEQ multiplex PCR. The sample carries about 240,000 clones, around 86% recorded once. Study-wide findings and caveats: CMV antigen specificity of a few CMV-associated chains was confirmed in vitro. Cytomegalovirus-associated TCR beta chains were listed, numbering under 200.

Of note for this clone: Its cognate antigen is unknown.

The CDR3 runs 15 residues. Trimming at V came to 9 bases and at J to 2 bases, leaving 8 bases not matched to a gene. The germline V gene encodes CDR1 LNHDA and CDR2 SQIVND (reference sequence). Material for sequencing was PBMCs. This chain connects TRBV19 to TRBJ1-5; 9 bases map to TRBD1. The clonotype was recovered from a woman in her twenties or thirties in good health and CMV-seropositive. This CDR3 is CASTRQGGGNQPQHF. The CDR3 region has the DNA TGTGCCAGCACCCGACAGGGGGGCGGCAATCAGCCCCAGCATTTT.